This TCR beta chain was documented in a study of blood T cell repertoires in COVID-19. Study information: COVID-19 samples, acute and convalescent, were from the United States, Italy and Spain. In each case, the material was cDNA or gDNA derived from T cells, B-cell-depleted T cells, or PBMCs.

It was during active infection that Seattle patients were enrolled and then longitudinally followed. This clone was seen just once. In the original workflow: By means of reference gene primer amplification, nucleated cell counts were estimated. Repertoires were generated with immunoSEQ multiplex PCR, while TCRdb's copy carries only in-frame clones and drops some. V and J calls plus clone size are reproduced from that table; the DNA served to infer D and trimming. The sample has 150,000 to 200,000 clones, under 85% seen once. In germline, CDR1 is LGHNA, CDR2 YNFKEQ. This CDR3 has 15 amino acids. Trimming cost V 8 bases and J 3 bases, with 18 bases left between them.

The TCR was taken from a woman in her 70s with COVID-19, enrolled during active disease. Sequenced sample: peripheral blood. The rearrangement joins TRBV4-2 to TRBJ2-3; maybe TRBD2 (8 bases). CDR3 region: CASREGARSTDTQYF. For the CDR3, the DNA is TGTGCCAGCCGGGAGGGGGCAAGGTCGACAGATACGCAGTATTTT.